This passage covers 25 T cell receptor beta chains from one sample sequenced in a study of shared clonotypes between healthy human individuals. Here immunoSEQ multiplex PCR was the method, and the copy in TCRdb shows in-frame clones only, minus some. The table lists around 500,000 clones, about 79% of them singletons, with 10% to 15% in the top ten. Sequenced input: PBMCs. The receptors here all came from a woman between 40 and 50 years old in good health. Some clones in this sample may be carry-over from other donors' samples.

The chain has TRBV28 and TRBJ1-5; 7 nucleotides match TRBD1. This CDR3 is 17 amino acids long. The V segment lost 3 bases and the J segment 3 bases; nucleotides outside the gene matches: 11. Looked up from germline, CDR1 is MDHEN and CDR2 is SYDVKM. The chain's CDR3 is CASSLGHLGQLNQPQHF. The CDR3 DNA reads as TGTGCCAGCAGTTTGGGCCACCTGGGACAGCTCAATCAGCCCCAGCATTTT.

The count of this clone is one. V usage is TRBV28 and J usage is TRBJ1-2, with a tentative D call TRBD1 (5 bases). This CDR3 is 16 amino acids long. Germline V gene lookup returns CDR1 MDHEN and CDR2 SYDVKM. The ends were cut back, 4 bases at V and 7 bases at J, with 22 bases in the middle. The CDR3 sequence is CASSSLWTSVLGGYTF. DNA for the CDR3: TGTGCCAGCAGTTCCCTATGGACATCCGTTTTAGGTGGCTACACCTTC.

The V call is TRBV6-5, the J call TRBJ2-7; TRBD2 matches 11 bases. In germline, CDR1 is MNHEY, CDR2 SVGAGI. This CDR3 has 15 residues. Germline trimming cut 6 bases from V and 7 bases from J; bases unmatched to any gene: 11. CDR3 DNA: TGTGCCAGCAGGCCAGGTAGCGGGAGGGCGAGTGAGCAGTACTTC. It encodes CASRPGSGRASEQYF.

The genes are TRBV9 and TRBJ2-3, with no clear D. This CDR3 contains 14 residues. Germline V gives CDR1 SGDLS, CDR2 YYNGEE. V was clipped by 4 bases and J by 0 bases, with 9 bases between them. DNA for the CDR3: TGTGCCAGCAGCTTGACCACTAGCACAGATACGCAGTATTTT. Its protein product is CASSLTTSTDTQYF.

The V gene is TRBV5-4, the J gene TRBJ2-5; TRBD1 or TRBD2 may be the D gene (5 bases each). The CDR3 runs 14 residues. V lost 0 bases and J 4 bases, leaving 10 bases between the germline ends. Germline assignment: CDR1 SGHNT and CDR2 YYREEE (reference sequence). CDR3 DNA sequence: TGTGCCAGCAGCTTGGCGGGACGGGGAGAGACCCAGTACTTC. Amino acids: CASSLAGRGETQYF.

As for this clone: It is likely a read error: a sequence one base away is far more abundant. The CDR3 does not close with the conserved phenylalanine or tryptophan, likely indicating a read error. CDR3 nucleotides: TGTGCCAGCAGCCTCGCAGGGGGACCCAATCAGCCCCAGCATGTT. Protein: CASSLAGGPNQPQHV. The chain recombines TRBV7-2 with TRBJ1-5; the match to TRBD1 covers 7 bases. Trimming cost V 5 bases and J 3 bases; bases outside gene matches: 7. Germline CDR1 is SGHTA and CDR2 is FQGNSA. CDR3 size: 15 residues.

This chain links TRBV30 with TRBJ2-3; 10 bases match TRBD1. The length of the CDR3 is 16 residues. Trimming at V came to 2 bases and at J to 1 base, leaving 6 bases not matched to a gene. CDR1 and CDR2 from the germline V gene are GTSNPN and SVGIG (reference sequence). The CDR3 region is CAWSPWDRGGTDTQYF. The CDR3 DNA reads TGTGCCTGGAGTCCATGGGACAGGGGCGGCACAGATACGCAGTATTTT.

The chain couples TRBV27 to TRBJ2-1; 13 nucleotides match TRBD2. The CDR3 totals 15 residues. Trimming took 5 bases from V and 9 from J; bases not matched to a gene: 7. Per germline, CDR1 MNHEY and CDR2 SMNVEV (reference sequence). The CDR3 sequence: CASSPGLAGQGEQFF. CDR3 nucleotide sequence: TGTGCCAGCAGTCCGGGACTAGCGGGGCAGGGTGAGCAGTTCTTC.

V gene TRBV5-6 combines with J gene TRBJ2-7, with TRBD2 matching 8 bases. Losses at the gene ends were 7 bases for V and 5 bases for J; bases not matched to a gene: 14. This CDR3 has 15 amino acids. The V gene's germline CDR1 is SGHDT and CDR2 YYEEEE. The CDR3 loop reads CASHSRGLASHEQYF. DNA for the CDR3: TGTGCCAGCCACTCTCGCGGACTAGCAAGCCACGAGCAGTACTTC. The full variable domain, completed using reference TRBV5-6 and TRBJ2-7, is DAGVTQSPTHLIKTRGQQVTLRCSPKSGHDTVSWYQQALGQGPQFIFQYYEEEERQRGNFPDRFSGHQFPNYSSELNVNALLLGDSALYLCASHSRGLASHEQYFGPGTRLTVT.

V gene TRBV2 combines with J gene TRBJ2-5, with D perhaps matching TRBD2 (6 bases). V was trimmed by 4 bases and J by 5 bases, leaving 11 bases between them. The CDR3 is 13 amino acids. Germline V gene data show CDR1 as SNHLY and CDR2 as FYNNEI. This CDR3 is CASSVGAGETQYF. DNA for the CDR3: TGTGCCAGCAGTGTTGGGGCGGGGGAGACCCAGTACTTC. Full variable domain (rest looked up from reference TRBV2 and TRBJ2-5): EPEVTQTPSHQVTQMGQEVILRCVPISNHLYFYWYRQILGQKVEFLVSFYNNEISEKSEIFDDQFSVERPDGSNFTLKIRSTKLEDSAMYFCASSVGAGETQYFGPGTRLLVL.

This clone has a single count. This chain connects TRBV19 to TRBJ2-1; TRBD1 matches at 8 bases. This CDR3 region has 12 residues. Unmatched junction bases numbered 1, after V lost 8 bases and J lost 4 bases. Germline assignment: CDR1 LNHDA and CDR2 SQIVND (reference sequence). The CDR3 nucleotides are TGTGCCAGTCGACAGGGGTACAATGAGCAGTTCTTC. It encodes CASRQGYNEQFF.

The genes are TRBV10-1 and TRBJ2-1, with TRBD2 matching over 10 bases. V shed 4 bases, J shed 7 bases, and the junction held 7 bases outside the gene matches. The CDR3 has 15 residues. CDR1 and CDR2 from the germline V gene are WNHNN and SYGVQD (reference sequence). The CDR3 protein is CASSASGSNWNEQFF. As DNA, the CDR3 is TGCGCCAGCAGTGCTAGCGGGAGTAACTGGAATGAGCAGTTCTTC.

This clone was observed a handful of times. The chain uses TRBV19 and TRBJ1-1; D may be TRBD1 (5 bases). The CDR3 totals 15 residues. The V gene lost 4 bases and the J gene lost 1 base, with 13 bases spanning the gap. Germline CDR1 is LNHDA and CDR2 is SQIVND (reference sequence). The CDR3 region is CASSTRGGGNTEAFF. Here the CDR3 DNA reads TGTGCCAGTAGTACGAGGGGTGGAGGGAACACTGAAGCTTTCTTT.

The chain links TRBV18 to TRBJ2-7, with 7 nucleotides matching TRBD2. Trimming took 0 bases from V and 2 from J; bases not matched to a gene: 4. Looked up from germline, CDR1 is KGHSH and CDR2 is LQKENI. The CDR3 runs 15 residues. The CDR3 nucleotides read TGTGCCAGCTCACCACCCGCGGGAGCCGCCTACGAGCAGTACTTC. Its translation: CASSPPAGAAYEQYF.

Written as DNA, the CDR3 is TGTGCCAGCAGGTTTACGACTAGCAGCAATGAGCAGTTCTTC. This encodes CASRFTTSSNEQFF. This chain links TRBV6-6 with TRBJ2-1, with 7 bases identical to TRBD2. From germline, CDR1 is MNHNY and CDR2 SVGAGI (reference sequence). The CDR3 runs to 14 residues. V trimming: 6 bases; J trimming: 6 bases; junction bases outside the gene matches: 8.

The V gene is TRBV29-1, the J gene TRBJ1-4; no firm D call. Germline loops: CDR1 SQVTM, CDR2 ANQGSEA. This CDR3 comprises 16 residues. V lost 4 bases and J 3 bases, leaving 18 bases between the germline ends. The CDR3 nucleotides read TGCAGCGTTGCTTTTGGAGTCTTGAGGGCTAATGAAAAACTGTTTTTT. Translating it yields CSVAFGVLRANEKLFF. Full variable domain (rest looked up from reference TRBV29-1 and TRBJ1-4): SAVISQKPSRDICQRGTSLTIQCQVDSQVTMMFWYRQQPGQSLTLIATANQGSEATYESGFVIDKFPISRPNLTFSTLTVSNMSPEDSSIYLCSVAFGVLRANEKLFFGSGTQLSVL.

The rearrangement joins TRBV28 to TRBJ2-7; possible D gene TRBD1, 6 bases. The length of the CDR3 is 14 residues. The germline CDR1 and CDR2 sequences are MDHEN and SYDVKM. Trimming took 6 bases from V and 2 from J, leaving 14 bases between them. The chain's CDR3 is CASRRTGWTYEQYF. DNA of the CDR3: TGTGCCAGCAGACGAACAGGGTGGACCTACGAGCAGTACTTC. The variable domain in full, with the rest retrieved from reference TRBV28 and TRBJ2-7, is DVKVTQSSRYLVKRTGEKVFLECVQDMDHENMFWYRQDPGLGLRLIYFSYDVKMKEKGDIPEGYSVSREKKERFSLILESASTNQTSMYLCASRRTGWTYEQYFGPGTRLTVT.

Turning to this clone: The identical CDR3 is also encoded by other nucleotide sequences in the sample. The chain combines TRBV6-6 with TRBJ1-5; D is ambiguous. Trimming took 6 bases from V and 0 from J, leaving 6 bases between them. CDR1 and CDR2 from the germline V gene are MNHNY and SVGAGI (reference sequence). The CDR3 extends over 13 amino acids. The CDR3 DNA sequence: TGTGCCAGCAGCACCACTAGCAATCAGCCCCAGCATTTT. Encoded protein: CASSTTSNQPQHF.

CDR3 nucleotide sequence: TGTGCCAGCAGCTCTAGAACCGGGACAGACAATGAAAAACTGTTTTTT. Its translation: CASSSRTGTDNEKLFF. The J gene is TRBJ1-4, the V gene TRBV7-2; 7 nucleotides match TRBD1. V lost 4 bases, J lost 5 bases, and 10 bases stayed unmatched. There are 16 residues in the CDR3. Germline CDR1 is SGHTA and CDR2 is FQGNSA.

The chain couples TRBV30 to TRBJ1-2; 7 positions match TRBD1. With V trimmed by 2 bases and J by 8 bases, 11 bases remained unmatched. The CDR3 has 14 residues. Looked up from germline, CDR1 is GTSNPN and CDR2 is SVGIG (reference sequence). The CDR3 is CAWSRPGTEEGYTF. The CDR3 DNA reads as TGTGCCTGGAGTCGACCGGGGACAGAGGAGGGCTACACCTTC.

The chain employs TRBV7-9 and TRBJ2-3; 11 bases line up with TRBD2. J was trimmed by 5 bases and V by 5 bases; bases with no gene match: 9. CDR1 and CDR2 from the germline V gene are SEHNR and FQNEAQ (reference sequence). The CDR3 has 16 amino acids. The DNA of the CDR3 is TGTGCCAGCAGCGCCCGTCTAGCGGGAGGAGGAGATACGCAGTATTTT. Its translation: CASSARLAGGGDTQYF.

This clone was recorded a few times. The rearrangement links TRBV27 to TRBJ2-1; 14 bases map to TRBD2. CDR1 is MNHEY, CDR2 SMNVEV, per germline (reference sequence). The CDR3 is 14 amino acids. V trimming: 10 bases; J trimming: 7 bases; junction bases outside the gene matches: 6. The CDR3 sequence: CAIKGTSGSNEQFF. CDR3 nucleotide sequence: TGTGCCATAAAAGGGACTAGCGGGAGTAATGAGCAGTTCTTC.

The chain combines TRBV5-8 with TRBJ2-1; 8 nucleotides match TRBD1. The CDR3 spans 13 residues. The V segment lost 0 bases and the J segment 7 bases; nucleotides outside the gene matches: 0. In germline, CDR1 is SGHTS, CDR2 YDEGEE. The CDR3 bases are TGTGCCAGCAGCTTGGACAGGGGGAATGAGCAGTTCTTC. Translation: CASSLDRGNEQFF.

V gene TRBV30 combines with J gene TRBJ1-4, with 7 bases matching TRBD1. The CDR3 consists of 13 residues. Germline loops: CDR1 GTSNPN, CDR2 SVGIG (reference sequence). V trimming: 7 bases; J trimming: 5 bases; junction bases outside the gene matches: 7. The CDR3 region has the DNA TGTGCCTCTAAAGGGACAGCAAATGAAAAACTGTTTTTT. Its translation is CASKGTANEKLFF.

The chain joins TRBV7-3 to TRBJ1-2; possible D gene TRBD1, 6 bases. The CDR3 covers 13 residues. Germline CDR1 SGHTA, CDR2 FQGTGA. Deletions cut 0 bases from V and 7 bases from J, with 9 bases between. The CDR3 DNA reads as TGTGCCAGCAGCTTAACGGGGGGCCCTGGCTACACCTTC. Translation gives CASSLTGGPGYTF.